This entry concerns a single TCR beta chain. Antigen specificity is unknown. V trimming: 6 bases; J trimming: 4 bases; junction bases outside the gene matches: 6. CDR1 is LNHNV and CDR2 is YYDKDF in the germline V gene (reference sequence). This CDR3 has 15 amino acids. Both 60 Vbeta primers and 13 Jbeta primers went into the PCR. Method: immunoSEQ multiplex PCR; TCRdb's copy keeps in-frame clones and lacks some. Of some 170,000 clones listed, approximately 81% are singletons. The sample comes from a study of cytomegalovirus exposure and HLA in healthy donors. About the study: Findings of an earlier analysis included 117 million unique TCR beta sequences from 180 million or so T cells. The Caucasian-associated ancestry cluster held roughly 81% of 398 genotyped donors. Findings and caveats of the study: Beyond CMV serostatus, there was no information to go on about immune exposure. There were some public TCRs occurring in many donors, but most TCR sequences were rare.

Source material: PBMCs. The sequence was collected from a woman in her 30s in good health and CMV-seropositive. The chain uses TRBV15 and TRBJ2-1; 10 bases line up with TRBD2. The CDR3 protein is CATSKAGGIYNEQFF. The CDR3 nucleotides read TGTGCCACCAGTAAAGCGGGGGGGATTTACAATGAGCAGTTCTTC.